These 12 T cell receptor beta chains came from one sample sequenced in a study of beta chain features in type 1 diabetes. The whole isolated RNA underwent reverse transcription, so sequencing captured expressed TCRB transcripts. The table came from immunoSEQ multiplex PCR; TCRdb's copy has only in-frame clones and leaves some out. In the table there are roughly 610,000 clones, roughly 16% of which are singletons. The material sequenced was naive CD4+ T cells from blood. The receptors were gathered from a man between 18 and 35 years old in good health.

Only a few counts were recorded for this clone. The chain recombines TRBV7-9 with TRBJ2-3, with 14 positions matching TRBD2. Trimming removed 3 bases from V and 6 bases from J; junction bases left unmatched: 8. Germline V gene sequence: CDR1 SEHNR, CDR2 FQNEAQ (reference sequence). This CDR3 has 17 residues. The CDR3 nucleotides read TGTGCCAGCAGCTTCATGGGACTAGCGGGAGTCGGTGATACGCAGTATTTT. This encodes CASSFMGLAGVGDTQYF.

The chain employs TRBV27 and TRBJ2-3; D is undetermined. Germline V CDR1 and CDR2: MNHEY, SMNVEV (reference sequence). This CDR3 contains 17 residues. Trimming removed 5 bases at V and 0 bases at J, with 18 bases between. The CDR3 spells CASSPGFWGTSTDTQYF. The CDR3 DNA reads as TGTGCCAGCAGTCCCGGTTTTTGGGGAACTAGCACAGATACGCAGTATTTT.

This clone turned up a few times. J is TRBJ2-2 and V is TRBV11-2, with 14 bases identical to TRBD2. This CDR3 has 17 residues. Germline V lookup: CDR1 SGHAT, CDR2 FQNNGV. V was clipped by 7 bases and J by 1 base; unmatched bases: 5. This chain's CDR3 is CASTRLAGGMNTGELFF. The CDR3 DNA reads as TGTGCCAGCACCCGACTAGCGGGAGGGATGAACACCGGGGAGCTGTTTTTT.

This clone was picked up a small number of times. The CDR3 region has the DNA TGTGCCAGCAGCTTGGGGACAATCACAGATACGCAGTATTTT. Encoded protein: CASSLGTITDTQYF. The chain combines TRBV5-4 with TRBJ2-3; D is perhaps TRBD1 (5 bases). Germline V CDR1 and CDR2: SGHNT, YYREEE (reference sequence). The CDR3 has 14 residues. V lost 0 bases to trimming and J lost 2 bases, with 7 bases between them.

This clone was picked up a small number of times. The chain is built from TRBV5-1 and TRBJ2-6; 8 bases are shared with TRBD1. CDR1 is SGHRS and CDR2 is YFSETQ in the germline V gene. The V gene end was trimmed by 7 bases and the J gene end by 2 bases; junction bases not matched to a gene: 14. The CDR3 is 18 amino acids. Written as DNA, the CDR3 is TGCGCCAGCGCGAGACAGGGGACGGCTATAACTGGGGCCAACGTCCTGACTTTC. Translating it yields CASARQGTAITGANVLTF.

CDR3 bases: TGTGCCAGCAGCTTTCCACAATCCTACGAGCAGTACTTC. Translation gives CASSFPQSYEQYF. The chain joins TRBV7-2 to TRBJ2-7; D not resolved. This CDR3 comprises 13 residues. The germline V gene encodes CDR1 SGHTA and CDR2 FQGNSA. V shed 3 bases and J shed 1 base, with 7 bases lying between them.

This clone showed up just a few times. Here the CDR3 DNA reads TGTGCCGTGGTGGACCGTCCTAGGGAAAAACTGTTTTTT. Translating it yields CAVVDRPREKLFF. The V and J genes are TRBV19 and TRBJ1-4; no reliable D call. The CDR3 is 13 residues long. Germline loops: CDR1 LNHDA, CDR2 SQIVND (reference sequence). V lost 11 bases, J lost 8 bases, and 18 bases lay in between.

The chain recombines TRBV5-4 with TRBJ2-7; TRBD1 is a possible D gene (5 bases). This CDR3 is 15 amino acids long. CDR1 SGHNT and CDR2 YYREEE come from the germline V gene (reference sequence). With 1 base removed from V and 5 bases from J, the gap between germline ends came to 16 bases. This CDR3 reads CASSLSLRQGDEQYF. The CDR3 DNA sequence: TGTGCCAGCAGCTTGTCCCTTCGGCAGGGTGACGAGCAGTACTTC.

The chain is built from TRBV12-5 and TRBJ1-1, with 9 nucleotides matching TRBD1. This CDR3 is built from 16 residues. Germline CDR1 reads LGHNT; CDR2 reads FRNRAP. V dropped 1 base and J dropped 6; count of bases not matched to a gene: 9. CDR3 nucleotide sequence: TGTGCTAGTGGTTTGGACGCGGGACAGGGTAAATCTGAAGCTTTCTTT. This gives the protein CASGLDAGQGKSEAFF.

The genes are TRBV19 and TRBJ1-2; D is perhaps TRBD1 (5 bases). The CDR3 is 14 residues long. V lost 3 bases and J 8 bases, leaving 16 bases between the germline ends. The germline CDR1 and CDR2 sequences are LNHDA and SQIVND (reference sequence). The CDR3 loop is CASSMIGRASGYTF. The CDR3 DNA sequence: TGTGCCAGTAGTATGATCGGCAGGGCGAGCGGCTACACCTTC.

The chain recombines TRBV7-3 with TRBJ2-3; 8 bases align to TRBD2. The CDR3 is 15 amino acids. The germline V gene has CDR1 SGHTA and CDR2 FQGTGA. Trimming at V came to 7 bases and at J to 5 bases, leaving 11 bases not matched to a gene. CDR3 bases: TGTGCCAGCACCGTAAGCGGGAGTGGGGGAGATACGCAGTATTTT. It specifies CASTVSGSGGDTQYF.

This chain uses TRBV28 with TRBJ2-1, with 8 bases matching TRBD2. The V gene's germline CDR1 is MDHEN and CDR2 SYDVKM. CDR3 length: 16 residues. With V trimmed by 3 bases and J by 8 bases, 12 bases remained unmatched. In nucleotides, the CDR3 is TGTGCCAGCAGTTTGGGAGGCGCGGGGGGTTACGATGAGCAGTTCTTC. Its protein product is CASSLGGAGGYDEQFF.